Listed below are T cell receptor beta chains from one sample, sequenced in a study of blood T cell repertoires in COVID-19. Here immunoSEQ multiplex PCR was the method, and the copy in TCRdb shows in-frame clones only, minus some. The table has roughly 200,000 clones, roughly 94% seen once. The sample comprised peripheral blood. The receptors come from a young man with COVID-19, enrolled during active disease. The CDR3 runs from the conserved cysteine through the conserved F or W. D genes are given only for firm matches. Clone size is not always given. Where it is, it says once, few, many or a class for expanded clones.

J,V,size,D,DNA,CDR3
TRBJ1-2,TRBV6-2/TRBV6-3,-,TRBD1,TGTGCCAGCAGTTACTCGGGACGGACAGGGGGCGATGGCTACACCTTC,CASSYSGRTGGDGYTF
TRBJ2-1,TRBV13,once,-,TGTGCCAGCAGCATAGCGAATGAGCAGTTCTTC,CASSIANEQFF
TRBJ1-5,TRBV27,-,-,TGTGCCAGCAGCGAAAATCGGGGGCAGCCCCAGCATTTT,CASSENRGQPQHF
TRBJ1-2,TRBV4-1,-,TRBD1,TGCGCCAGCAGCCAGACAGGGGTAGGGGGCTACACCTTC,CASSQTGVGGYTF
TRBJ2-5,TRBV9,-,TRBD2,TGTGCCAGCAGCGGACGGGGGGGGAACCAAGAGACCCAGTACTTC,CASSGRGGNQETQYF
TRBJ2-5,TRBV3-1/TRBV3-2,once,-,TGTGCCAGCAGCTCAACGGGGGTTCAAGAGACCCAGTACTTC,CASSSTGVQETQYF
TRBJ1-5,TRBV9,few,TRBD1,TGTGCCAGCAGCCTAACGGGACAGTACAATCAGCCCCAGCATTTT,CASSLTGQYNQPQHF
TRBJ1-6,TRBV4-2,-,-,TGTGCCAGCAGCCAAGATAGGCCCGGGGACCTCCACTTT,CASSQDRPGDLHF
TRBJ2-1,TRBV18,-,TRBD2,TGTGCCAGCTCACCACCGGGCACTAGCGGGGGGCCGTCCTACAATGAGCAGTTCTTC,CASSPPGTSGGPSYNEQFF
TRBJ2-5,TRBV5-4,-,TRBD1,TGTGCCAGCAGCTTTTTCCAGGGGGACATCCAAGAGACCCAGTACTTC,CASSFFQGDIQETQYF
TRBJ2-7,TRBV18,-,TRBD2,TGTGCCAGCTCCCCTACTAGCGGGGTCTCCTACGAGCAGTACTTC,CASSPTSGVSYEQYF
TRBJ2-5,TRBV9,-,TRBD1,TGTGCCAGCAGCCAAGGACAGGGGTCCTCAGAGACCCAGTACTTC,CASSQGQGSSETQYF
TRBJ1-5,TRBV19,-,-,TGTGCCAGTAGTATAGTCTTGGACAGTAATAGCAATCAGCCCCAGCATTTT,CASSIVLDSNSNQPQHF
TRBJ2-7,TRBV9,-,TRBD1,TGTGCCAGCAGCGTAGGGCAGGGGGCAACCTACGAGCAGTACTTC,CASSVGQGATYEQYF
TRBJ2-2,TRBV5-5,-,TRBD1,TGTGCCAGCAGCTTCGTGACAGGGGGCTCCGGGGAGCTGTTTTTT,CASSFVTGGSGELFF
TRBJ2-1,TRBV28,-,-,TGTGCCACCGTACCGGGTTCCGGTTTCGATGAGCAGTTCTTC,CATVPGSGFDEQFF
TRBJ1-6,TRBV9,-,-,TGTGCCAGCAGCGTAGGGGGGGACGGGAGTTCACCCCTCCACTTT,CASSVGGDGSSPLHF
TRBJ1-1,TRBV9,-,-,TGTGCCAGCAGCGTTAATATAGGGGGCACTGAAGCTTTCTTT,CASSVNIGGTEAFF
TRBJ2-3,TRBV3-1/TRBV3-2,few,-,TGTGCCAGCAGCCAAGATCGGGTCAATACGCAGTATTTT,CASSQDRVNTQYF
TRBJ2-7,TRBV4-1,-,TRBD2,TGCGCCAGCAGCCAAGGCCCGGGACTAGCAAACGAGCAGTACTTC,CASSQGPGLANEQYF
TRBJ1-1,TRBV6-5,once,TRBD1,TGTGCCAGCAGTTACCAGGGACAGATGAACACTGAAGCTTTCTTT,CASSYQGQMNTEAFF
TRBJ1-1,TRBV11-2,-,-,TGTGCCAGCAGCTGGGGGGCTGAAGCTTTCTTT,CASSWGAEAFF
TRBJ1-2,TRBV10-2,-,TRBD1,TGCGCCAGCAGTGAGTCGGGGACAGGGGATCTTGTCTATGGCTACACCTTC,CASSESGTGDLVYGYTF
TRBJ1-2,TRBV5-4,-,TRBD1,TGTGCCAGCAGCGAGACGACAGGGAATGGCTACACCTTC,CASSETTGNGYTF
TRBJ1-4,TRBV19,-,-,TGTGCCAGTAGTATCCGTCAGGTGAATGAAAAACTGTTTTTT,CASSIRQVNEKLFF
TRBJ1-1,TRBV5-1,-,-,TGCGCCAGCAGCTTGGGGGCAGGAAACACTGAAGCTTTCTTT,CASSLGAGNTEAFF
TRBJ1-5,TRBV15,once,-,TGTGCCACCAGCAGAGATGCGGGCGTAGGCAATCAGCCCCAGCATTTT,CATSRDAGVGNQPQHF
TRBJ1-4,TRBV3-1/TRBV3-2,-,-,TGTGCCAGCAGCCCAACGGGGGGGAGAGGTGAAAAACTGTTTTTT,CASSPTGGRGEKLFF
TRBJ2-6,TRBV2,-,TRBD1,TGTGCCAGCATTATGGGACAGGTTCTTTCTGGGGCCAACGTCCTGACTTTC,CASIMGQVLSGANVLTF
TRBJ1-1,TRBV19,-,-,TGTGCCAGTAGTATAGTCAGGGTTCGTACTGAAGCTTTCTTT,CASSIVRVRTEAFF
TRBJ2-7,TRBV10-1,-,TRBD1,TGCGCCAGCAGTGACCCCAGCGGTGACAGGGACGAGCAGTACTTC,CASSDPSGDRDEQYF
TRBJ2-2,TRBV18,-,-,TGTGCCAGCTCACCATCGGGTAGCGGAGGGACCGGGGAGCTGTTTTTT,CASSPSGSGGTGELFF
TRBJ1-5,TRBV3-1/TRBV3-2,-,-,TGTGCCAGCAGCCAAGATTGGTTGGGAGAAGGCAATCAGCCCCAGCATTTT,CASSQDWLGEGNQPQHF
TRBJ1-4,TRBV4-1,-,TRBD1,TGCGCCAGCAGCCAACCAGGGGGTGAAAAACTGTTTTTT,CASSQPGGEKLFF
TRBJ2-5,TRBV4-1,-,TRBD2,TGCGCCAGCAGCCAAGGACGGGGGGACGGCCAAGAGACCCAGTACTTC,CASSQGRGDGQETQYF
TRBJ2-5,TRBV3-1/TRBV3-2,once,-,TGTGCCAGCAGCCCTCAAGAGACCCAGTACTTC,CASSPQETQYF
TRBJ1-6,TRBV6-5,-,-,TGTGCCAGCAGTTACGGTCCAGGGGATTCACCCCTCCACTTT,CASSYGPGDSPLHF
TRBJ1-2,TRBV4-1,-,-,TGCGCCAGCAGCCAACCCGGGACACCTAATGGCTACACCTTC,CASSQPGTPNGYTF
TRBJ2-2,TRBV27,-,TRBD2,TGTGCCAGCAGTTTTGAGGGGACTAGCGGGCACACCGGGGAGCTGTTTTTT,CASSFEGTSGHTGELFF
TRBJ1-5,TRBV7-2,-,-,TGTGCCAGCAGCATACGGGTTGGGCAGCCCCAGCATTTT,CASSIRVGQPQHF
TRBJ1-5,TRBV4-1,-,-,TGCGCCAGCAGCGGATCCGGGTCTGATATATATCAGCCCCAGCATTTT,CASSGSGSDIYQPQHF
TRBJ2-5,TRBV9,-,-,TGTGCCAGCAGCGCCCATACTACTACCGAGACCCAGTACTTC,CASSAHTTTETQYF
TRBJ2-7,TRBV6-5,-,TRBD1,TGTGCCAGCAGTACGTACCGTACAGGGGGCGACGAGCAGTACTTC,CASSTYRTGGDEQYF
TRBJ1-2,TRBV27,-,-,TGTGCCAGCAGTTCAGGGAACTATGGCTACACCTTC,CASSSGNYGYTF
TRBJ2-7,TRBV11-2,-,TRBD1,TGTGCCAGCAGCCTCCGGACAGGGGCCTACGAGCAGTACTTC,CASSLRTGAYEQYF
TRBJ2-3,TRBV11-2,-,TRBD1,TGTGCCAGCAGCATCCCGCCCAGGGGGCAGATAGATACGCAGTATTTT,CASSIPPRGQIDTQYF
TRBJ1-5,TRBV27,-,TRBD1,TGTGCCAGCAGCGACGCACAGGGGGGTCAGCCCCAGCATTTT,CASSDAQGGQPQHF
TRBJ1-2,TRBV24-1,-,-,TGTGCCACCAGTGATTCGTATGGCTACACCTTC,CATSDSYGYTF
TRBJ2-1,TRBV5-6,-,TRBD2,TGTGCCAGCAGCTTGGCGGGGGGGCCTGTCAATGAGCAGTTCTTC,CASSLAGGPVNEQFF
TRBJ2-3,TRBV5-4,once,TRBD1,TGTGCCAGCGGCGGACACGGGGGGACAGGGAGGGTTACATTCACAGATACGCAGTATTTT,CASGGHGGTGRVTFTDTQYF
TRBJ2-7,TRBV5-1,-,-,TGCGCCAGCAGCTCAAATTCCTACGAGCAGTACTTC,CASSSNSYEQYF
TRBJ1-2,TRBV5-1,-,-,TGCGCCAGCAGTTCCATTCAGGGAACCCCGTCCGGCTACACCTTC,CASSSIQGTPSGYTF
TRBJ2-2,TRBV3-1/TRBV3-2,-,TRBD1,TGTGCCAGCAGCCAGATCCCAGGGGGAAGAGACACCGGGGAGCTGTTTTTT,CASSQIPGGRDTGELFF
TRBJ1-2,TRBV21-1,few,-,TGTGCCAGCTCTCGGCCGGGGACAGGGTCTAACTATGGCTACACCTTC,CASSRPGTGSNYGYTF
TRBJ1-4,TRBV9,few,-,TGTGCCAGCAGCGGGGAGGGACTCGAAAAACTGTTTTTT,CASSGEGLEKLFF
TRBJ2-5,TRBV7-9,-,TRBD2,TGTGCCAGCAGCTTGTCCCCGCGGGGGACCCCCCAAGAGACCCAGTACTTC,CASSLSPRGTPQETQYF
TRBJ1-2,TRBV6-5,-,-,TGTGCCAGCAGCCCCGGGACAAGTACCAACTATGGCTACACCTTC,CASSPGTSTNYGYTF
TRBJ1-1,TRBV28,-,TRBD1,TGTGCCAGCAGTGGGACAGGGGGGGTCAGCGAAGCTTTCTTT,CASSGTGGVSEAFF
TRBJ1-1,TRBV27,-,-,TGTGCCAGCAGTTTATCGGGGGCCGGGACGTTGGGGCTAGACACTGAAGCTTTCTTT,CASSLSGAGTLGLDTEAFF